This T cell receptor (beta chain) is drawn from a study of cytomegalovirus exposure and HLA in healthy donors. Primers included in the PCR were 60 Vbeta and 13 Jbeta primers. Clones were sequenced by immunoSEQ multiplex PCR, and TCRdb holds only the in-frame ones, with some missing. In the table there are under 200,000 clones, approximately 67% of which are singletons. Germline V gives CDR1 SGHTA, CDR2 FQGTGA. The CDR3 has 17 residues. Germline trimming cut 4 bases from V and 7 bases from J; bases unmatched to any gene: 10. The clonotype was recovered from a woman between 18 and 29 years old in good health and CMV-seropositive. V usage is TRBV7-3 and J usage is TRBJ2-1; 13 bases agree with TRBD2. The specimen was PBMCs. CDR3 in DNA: TGTGCCAGCAGCTCCCGCACGGGACTAGCGGGGCGGAATGAGCAGTTCTTC. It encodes CASSSRTGLAGRNEQFF.